This TCR beta chain was identified in a study of cytomegalovirus exposure and HLA in healthy donors. Only one count was recorded for this clone. Its antigen is undetermined. Overall study results and limits: Links to common viral pathogens appeared, in a later analysis, for several of the most significant clusters.

Losses at the gene ends were 4 bases for V and 7 bases for J; bases not matched to a gene: 10. This CDR3 spans 15 amino acids. Germline CDR1 SGHRS, CDR2 YFSETQ. PCR primers comprised 60 Vbeta and 13 Jbeta primers. Data came from immunoSEQ multiplex PCR; TCRdb stores just in-frame clones and leaves some out. This table holds hundreds of thousands of clones, approximately 84% found once. The genes are TRBV5-1 and TRBJ1-4; TRBD1 aligns across 7 bases. This TCR derives from a woman in her 40s in good health and CMV-seronegative. The sequenced sample consisted of PBMCs. The CDR3 coding sequence is TGCGCCAGCAGCATCGACAGGGCTTTCAGTGAAAAACTGTTTTTT. Its translation is CASSIDRAFSEKLFF. Variable domain in full (rest from reference TRBV5-1 and TRBJ1-4): KAGVTQTPRYLIKTRGQQVTLSCSPISGHRSVSWYQQTPGQGLQFLFEYFSETQRNKGNFPGRFSGRQFSNSRSEMNVSTLELGDSALYLCASSIDRAFSEKLFFGSGTQLSVL.